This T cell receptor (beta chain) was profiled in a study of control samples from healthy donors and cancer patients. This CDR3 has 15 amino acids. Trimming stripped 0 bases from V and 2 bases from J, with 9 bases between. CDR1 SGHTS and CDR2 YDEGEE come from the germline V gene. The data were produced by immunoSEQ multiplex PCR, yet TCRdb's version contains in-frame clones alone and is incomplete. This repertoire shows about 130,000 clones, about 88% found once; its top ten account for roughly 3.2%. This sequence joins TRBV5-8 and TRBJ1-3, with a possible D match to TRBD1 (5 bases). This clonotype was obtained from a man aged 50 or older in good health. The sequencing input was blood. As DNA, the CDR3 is TGTGCCAGCAGCTTGGACAGGCACCCTGGAAACACCATATATTTT. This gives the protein CASSLDRHPGNTIYF.